This TCR beta chain comes out of a study of blood T cells in healthy people across ages. Every donor gave ten milliliters of peripheral blood. V trimming: 3 bases; J trimming: 4 bases; junction bases outside the gene matches: 6. CDR1 LNHDA and CDR2 SQIVND come from the germline V gene (reference sequence). This CDR3 comprises 15 residues. Sample-barcoded 5' priming and a J-beta primer mix drove a second PCR of about 6 to 12 cycles. Each single sample gave us at least 3 million CDR3-containing paired-end reads. TCRdb passed the 5' RACE reads through MiXCR, listing each CDR3 protein once. The data hold hundreds of thousands of distinct CDR3 sequences, with 20% to 30% observed a single time. These data were also filed under a second study, of T cells of mothers and their children.

This sequence joins TRBV19 and TRBJ1-2; 9 bases agree with TRBD1. This receptor was obtained from a boy younger than 18 in good health. The sequencing input was blood. CDR3 protein: CASSMGQGRGYGYTF. The CDR3 nucleotides read TGTGCCAGTAGTATGGGACAGGGCAGAGGCTATGGCTACACCTTC.